The entry that follows covers one TCR beta chain sequence. Its antigen remains unidentified. V was cut by 4 bases and J by 7 bases, with 16 bases left in between. CDR3 length: 15 amino acids. CDR1 and CDR2 from the germline V gene are LNHDA and SQIVND (reference sequence). TCRdb independently ran MiXCR on the reads; one entry per CDR3 protein. Of some 700,000 distinct CDR3 sequences listed, around 31% were seen once; the top ten hold 15% to 20%. This sample is part of a study of T cell repertoires in cytomegalovirus infection. The source is a human donor in good health (CMV status not recorded). Some clones in this sample may be carry-over from other donors' samples. This chain links TRBV19 with TRBJ1-4; no clear D gene. Here the sequenced sample was cultured PBMCs, taken from culture after CMV antigen stimulation. The CDR3 protein is CASSTGRFMGEKLFF. In DNA form, the CDR3 reads TGTGCCAGTAGTACTGGTCGGTTTATGGGTGAAAAACTGTTTTTT.